This T cell receptor (beta chain) was captured by sequencing in a study of shared clonotypes between healthy human individuals. Study outcomes and limitations: The authors expected sequencing depth to affect clonotype sharing among donors. Blood was the sole source, and tissue repertoires probably differ.

Concerning this clone itself: The antigen remains unidentified.

Per germline, CDR1 MNHEY and CDR2 SVGAGI. CDR3 length equals 13 residues. The run depth of the assay was deep. The protocol was immunoSEQ multiplex PCR, while the TCRdb copy is restricted to in-frame clones and leaves out a portion. The sample holds about 480,000 clones, around 79% seen once. The sequence derives from a woman between 40 and 55 years old in good health. Some clones in this sample may be carry-over from other donors' samples. What was sequenced was PBMCs. The chain carries TRBV6-5 and TRBJ2-5, with no clear D. The DNA end favors TRBJ2-7, so the J call may be wrong. The CDR3 sequence is CASSYTATYEQYF. The CDR3 region has the DNA TGTGCCAGCAGTTATACGGCGACCTACGAGCAGTACTTC.